The present T cell receptor beta chain was sequenced within a study of blood T cell repertoires in COVID-19. Germline V CDR1 and CDR2: SGHRS, YFSETQ. V was clipped by 2 bases and J by 6 bases; unmatched bases: 6. The CDR3 totals 14 residues. Authors' analysis steps: Quantification of nucleated cells was approximated via reference gene primer amplification. The method was immunoSEQ multiplex PCR; TCRdb's version includes in-frame clones alone and lacks a portion of them. V and J calls and clone size are those listed in that table; D and trimming were worked out from the DNA. This sample carries around 300,000 clones, 85% of them seen once, and the ten largest clones take about 2.3%.

The V call is TRBV5-1, the J call TRBJ2-7, with 9 positions matching TRBD1. The receptor was derived from a woman aged 45-65 years who had recovered from COVID-19. The sample consisted of PBMCs or T cells enriched from blood (not recorded which). The CDR3 protein is CASSFRDRVLEQYF. CDR3 nucleotides: TGCGCCAGCAGCTTCCGGGACAGGGTTCTCGAGCAGTACTTC.